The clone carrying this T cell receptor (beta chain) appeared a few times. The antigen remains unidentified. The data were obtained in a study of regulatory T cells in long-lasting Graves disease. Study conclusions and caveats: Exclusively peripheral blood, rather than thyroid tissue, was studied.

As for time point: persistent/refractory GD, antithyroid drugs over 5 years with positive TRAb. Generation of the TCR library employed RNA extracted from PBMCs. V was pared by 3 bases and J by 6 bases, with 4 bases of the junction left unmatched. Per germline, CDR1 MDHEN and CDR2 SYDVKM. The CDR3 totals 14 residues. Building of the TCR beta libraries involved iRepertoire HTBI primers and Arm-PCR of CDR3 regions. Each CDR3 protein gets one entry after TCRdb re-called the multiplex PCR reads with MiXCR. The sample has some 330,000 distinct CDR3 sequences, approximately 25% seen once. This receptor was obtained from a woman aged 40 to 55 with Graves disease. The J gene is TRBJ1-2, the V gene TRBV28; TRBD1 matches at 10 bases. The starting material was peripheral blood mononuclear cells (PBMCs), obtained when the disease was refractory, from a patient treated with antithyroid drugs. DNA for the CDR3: TGTGCCAGCAGTTTCGGGACAGGGGTGGATGGCTACACCTTC. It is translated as CASSFGTGVDGYTF.